These T cell receptor beta chains were read from a single sample in a study of response to subunit inactivated influenza vaccine. TCRdb fed the RT-PCR reads into MiXCR, producing one record per CDR3 protein. This table holds some 550,000 distinct CDR3 sequences, around 25% found once. The same data also went into a second study, on T cells expressing NK-cell markers.

The sequencing used CD4+ T cells sorted from PBMCs, collected roughly 13 days after vaccination. The receptors derive from a man in his fifties or sixties who received an inactivated influenza vaccine. CDR3s include the opening cysteine and the closing phenylalanine or tryptophan. The size field is filled for only some rows; it gives once, few, many or a size class.

few	TRBJ2-1	TRBV4-1	CASSQGPLEGAEFF
.	TRBJ2-7	TRBV15	CATSSASGKAYEQYF
many	TRBJ2-1	TRBV5-5	CASSYTGSNEQFF
.	TRBJ2-1	TRBV12-3/TRBV12-4	CASSPVGLAGGNEQFF
few	TRBJ1-1	TRBV5-1	CASSLTVGTEAFF
many	TRBJ2-7	TRBV20-1	CSARGRGRHQTYEQYF
.	TRBJ2-3	TRBV5-1	CASSFKLTSTDTQYF
.	TRBJ2-1	TRBV18	CASSPGTSSFNEQFF
few	TRBJ2-2	TRBV6-2/TRBV6-3	CASSRLAGGPTGELFF
.	TRBJ2-5	TRBV7-2	CASSIGGGQETQYF
.	TRBJ2-7	TRBV7-2	CASSRHRGGYEQYF
few	TRBJ1-1	TRBV12-3/TRBV12-4	CASSFRGGMNTEAFF
few	TRBJ2-2	TRBV4-3	CASSQGPSRVTGELFF
few	TRBJ1-2	TRBV24-1	CATSDPGTGRNGYTF
few	TRBJ2-5	TRBV7-2	CASRVGLAGVQETQYF
few	TRBJ2-3	TRBV12-5	CASGSLLTDTQYF
many	TRBJ1-6	TRBV18	CASSLRDEDSPLHF
few	TRBJ1-2	TRBV28	CASTGGGGFYGYTF